This TCR beta chain came from a study of tumor-infiltrating lymphocytes in primary liver carcinoma. Findings and caveats of the study: The difference in top-250-clone fraction between tumors and blood was significant, favoring tumors (p = 0.039).

The study extracted blood RNA from unsorted whole blood and also extracted germline DNA. A primer in the constant region served to generate TCR beta cDNA from about 470 ng of total RNA. Three nested multiplex PCR rounds, a slightly modified ARM-PCR, produced the libraries for TCR beta. A C-beta reverse primer and TRBV1-TRBV30 forward primers served in each of the first two PCR rounds, at 10 cycles apiece. Via MiXCR, TCRdb re-called the multiplex PCR reads, giving one row per CDR3 protein. Of about 180,000 distinct CDR3 sequences in the sample, around 60% are singletons; the top ten hold about 70%. This CDR3 spans 13 amino acids. Germline assignment: CDR1 LNHDA and CDR2 SQIVND (reference sequence). With 4 bases removed from V and 5 bases from J, the gap between germline ends came to 10 bases. In its sample, this clonotype was seen a few times. Its antigen is not identified.

The TCR comes from a man aged 40-49 years with primary liver carcinoma and hepatitis B virus infection. Input material: peripheral blood. This chain uses TRBV19 with TRBJ2-3, with a weak D call TRBD2 (6 bases). In DNA, the CDR3 is TGTGCCAGTAGTAGGGGACTCCAAGATACGCAGTATTTT. Translated, it gives CASSRGLQDTQYF.